The clone carrying this T cell receptor beta chain showed up just a few times. Trimming shortened V by 3 bases and J by 8 bases, and 15 bases separated the two germline ends. This CDR3 has 15 residues. Germline assignment: CDR1 SGHRS and CDR2 YFSETQ. TCRdb re-analysed the RT-PCR reads in MiXCR, keeping a single row per CDR3 protein. The data show more than 550,000 distinct CDR3 sequences, approximately 14% seen once. Material for sequencing was memory CD4+ T cells from blood. The V call is TRBV5-1, the J call TRBJ1-6, with D maybe TRBD1 (6 bases). The sequence was collected from a female donor in good health, serving as a healthy control. The CDR3 is CASSSYTGSDSPLHF. The CDR3 region has the DNA TGCGCCAGCAGCTCTTATACAGGGTCGGATTCACCCCTCCACTTT.